This section outlines one T cell receptor beta chain sequence together with its context. Antigen specificity is unknown. This sample stems from a study of T cell responses to AZD1222 COVID-19 vaccine. Study-wide results and caveats: Vaccine-related CD4 TCRs covered spike, predominating at 160-218 and 743-854. Females made up more of the donors, who were largely white British, and clonal diversity may have come out too low. With two AZD1222 doses given, Spike-specific TCR breadth and depth both rose.

Libraries were prepared by immunoSEQ multiplex PCR; TCRdb keeps only in-frame clonotypes and omits some of them. The sample holds approximately 140,000 clones, 70% to 90% seen once. Trimming stripped 0 bases from V and 5 bases from J, with 14 bases between. CDR1 SGHRS and CDR2 YFSETQ come from the germline V gene. The CDR3 is made up of 16 amino acids. The TCR was taken from an adult in good health. The chain employs TRBV5-1 and TRBJ2-2; a weak D match, TRBD1 (5 bases). Sequencing used peripheral blood, obtained on day 0 of AZD1222 vaccination. CDR3 DNA sequence: TGCGCCAGCAGCTTGGGGTTGGCAGGGCGGACCGGGGAGCTGTTTTTT. Translating it yields CASSLGLAGRTGELFF.